The 32 T cell receptor beta chains presented below share a single source sample, sequenced in a study of cytomegalovirus exposure and HLA in healthy donors. PCR involved 60 Vbeta and 13 Jbeta primers. Profiling relied on immunoSEQ multiplex PCR, and the TCRdb table lists in-frame clones only, not all of them. Of 150,000 to 200,000 clones in the sample, 75% to 90% were seen once. The specimen sequenced was PBMCs. The receptor source for this set is a woman aged 45-65 years in good health and CMV-seropositive.

The genes are TRBV19 and TRBJ2-5; D possibly corresponds to TRBD2 (6 bases). Looked up from germline, CDR1 is LNHDA and CDR2 is SQIVND (reference sequence). The CDR3 runs to 15 residues. V was cut by 5 bases and J by 4 bases, with 17 bases left in between. The CDR3 region is CASSQTPSAGETQYF. CDR3 DNA sequence: TGTGCCAGTAGTCAAACCCCTAGCGCGGGAGAGACCCAGTACTTC.

The chain uses TRBV18 and TRBJ1-1; 7 bases map to TRBD1. This CDR3 has 15 amino acids. CDR1 KGHSH and CDR2 LQKENI come from the germline V gene. V dropped 0 bases and J dropped 4; count of bases not matched to a gene: 5. CDR3 nucleotide sequence: TGTGCCAGCTCACCACCCCAGGGGGTGGGCACTGAAGCTTTCTTT. The encoded protein is CASSPPQGVGTEAFF.

Remarks on this clone: At one boundary the junction diverges from the germline segment, which might be a read error. J is TRBJ2-5 and V is TRBV5-1; TRBD2 is a possible D gene (7 bases). From germline, CDR1 is SGHRS and CDR2 YFSETQ. The CDR3 has 15 amino acids. CDR3 in DNA: TGTGCCAGCAGCATGGGAGGGGGGGGCCAAGAGACCCAGTACTTC. Its translation is CASSMGGGGQETQYF.

The gene calls are TRBV27 and TRBJ2-7; TRBD1 might be the D (6 bases). Germline V gives CDR1 MNHEY, CDR2 SMNVEV (reference sequence). V lost 6 bases to trimming and J lost 3 bases, with 15 bases between them. There are 14 residues in the CDR3. CDR3 loop: CASRGAGKGYEQYF. The CDR3 nucleotides read TGTGCCAGCAGGGGGGCAGGGAAGGGCTACGAGCAGTACTTC.

The chain couples TRBV18 to TRBJ1-2; 9 bases match TRBD1. Unmatched junction bases numbered 7, after V lost 0 bases and J lost 8 bases. This CDR3 is built from 15 residues. The V gene's germline CDR1 is KGHSH and CDR2 LQKENI. DNA for the CDR3: TGTGCCAGCTCACCACCGATGGGACAGGGAGACGGCTACACCTTC. Amino acids: CASSPPMGQGDGYTF.

Comment on this clone: The same CDR3 also results from other DNA sequences found in this sample. The chain recombines TRBV7-8 with TRBJ2-7, with 8 bases aligning to TRBD1. J gave up 3 bases and V 0 bases, and 1 base lay outside the gene matches. This CDR3 has 14 residues. Per germline, CDR1 SGHVS and CDR2 FQNEAQ. The CDR3 region has the DNA TGTGCCAGCAGCTTAGCCGGGACAGGCTACGAGCAGTACTTC. Amino acid sequence: CASSLAGTGYEQYF.

The chain carries TRBV28 and TRBJ2-7, with TRBD1 matching over 10 bases. The CDR3 is 15 residues long. Germline CDR1 and CDR2: MDHEN and SYDVKM. Trimming took 3 bases from V and 5 from J; bases not matched to a gene: 7. CDR3 region: CASSFRDRGRNEQYF. The DNA of the CDR3 is TGTGCCAGCAGTTTCCGGGACAGGGGTCGGAACGAGCAGTACTTC. Full variable domain (remainder filled in from reference TRBV28 and TRBJ2-7): DVKVTQSSRYLVKRTGEKVFLECVQDMDHENMFWYRQDPGLGLRLIYFSYDVKMKEKGDIPEGYSVSREKKERFSLILESASTNQTSMYLCASSFRDRGRNEQYFGPGTRLTVT.

As DNA, the CDR3 is TGTGCCAGCAGCTTAGGACCAGGGAGGGGCTACACCTTC. Translated, it gives CASSLGPGRGYTF. The chain joins TRBV13 to TRBJ1-2; the D gene is possibly TRBD1 (5 bases). CDR1 PRHDT and CDR2 FYEKMQ come from the germline V gene (reference sequence). V shed 0 bases and J shed 8 bases, with 10 bases lying between them. The CDR3 sequence is 13 residues long.

CDR3 DNA: TGTGCCAGCAGCGTAACAGCAGATACGCAGTATTTT. This translates into CASSVTADTQYF. This chain connects TRBV7-2 to TRBJ2-3; D uncertain. Trimming shortened V by 5 bases and J by 4 bases, and 7 bases separated the two germline ends. This CDR3 comprises 12 residues. Germline CDR1 SGHTA, CDR2 FQGNSA.

The chain has TRBV27 and TRBJ2-6, with 9 bases matching TRBD1. Germline V gives CDR1 MNHEY, CDR2 SMNVEV (reference sequence). V gave up 5 bases and J gave up 2 bases; unmatched junction bases: 7. The CDR3 spans 17 residues. The CDR3 nucleotides are TGTGCCAGCAGTCGACCGGGACAGGGTGCTGGGGCCAACGTCCTGACTTTC. This encodes CASSRPGQGAGANVLTF.

The chain links TRBV10-3 to TRBJ1-2, with 9 nucleotides matching TRBD1. The CDR3 runs 17 residues. The V and J ends lost 4 bases and 5 bases, in that order; junction bases with no gene match: 14. CDR1 and CDR2 from the germline V gene are ENHRY and SYGVKD. The CDR3 DNA reads as TGTGCCATCAGTGGCCCCATACAGGGGGCGCTCGGATATGGCTACACCTTC. Translating it yields CAISGPIQGALGYGYTF.

This rearrangement joins TRBV4-1 to TRBJ1-2; D is uncertain. The germline gives CDR1 MGHRA, CDR2 YSYEKL. The CDR3 loop spans 14 amino acids. Trimming took 0 bases from V and 3 from J, leaving 8 bases between them. The DNA for the CDR3 is TGCGCCAGCAGCCAAGAGTACACAGACTATGGCTACACCTTC. Its translation: CASSQEYTDYGYTF.

This clone was recorded a few times. In nucleotides, the CDR3 is TGTGCCAGCAGTACTAGAGCGGGACAGGCGAGTGCTGAAGCTTTCTTT. It is translated as CASSTRAGQASAEAFF. The J gene is TRBJ1-1, the V gene TRBV2, with TRBD1 matching 8 bases. CDR1 is SNHLY, CDR2 FYNNEI, per germline. This CDR3 spans 16 amino acids. The J segment lost 6 bases and the V segment lost 5 bases, leaving 14 bases of the junction unmatched.

This clone was seen only a few times. The rearrangement joins TRBV4-1 to TRBJ1-3; D is unclear. The germline V gene has CDR1 MGHRA and CDR2 YSYEKL. The CDR3 is 15 amino acids. V was clipped by 4 bases and J by 0 bases, with 10 bases between them. This CDR3 reads CASSRGGPSGNTIYF. The CDR3 DNA reads TGCGCCAGCAGCCGGGGAGGACCCTCTGGAAACACCATATATTTT.

J is TRBJ2-1 and V is TRBV9; TRBD2 matches at 13 bases. The CDR3 is 15 residues long. With 4 bases clipped from V and 9 bases from J, the junction kept 7 bases outside the gene matches. The germline V gene has CDR1 SGDLS and CDR2 YYNGEE. In DNA, the CDR3 is TGTGCCAGCAGCCCCACTAGCGGGGGGGCCGGTGAGCAGTTCTTC. This encodes CASSPTSGGAGEQFF.

The V and J genes are TRBV9 and TRBJ1-2; D is possibly TRBD1 (6 bases). Germline V gene sequence: CDR1 SGDLS, CDR2 YYNGEE. The V end lost 5 bases, the J end lost 8 bases, and 13 bases lay between the germline ends. The CDR3 contains 12 residues. CDR3 coding DNA: TGTGCCAGCAGGTCGACAGGTTTGGGCTACACCTTC. Translation: CASRSTGLGYTF.

The rearrangement links TRBV4-1 to TRBJ2-5, with 7 bases identical to TRBD2. The junction had 11 bases not matched to a gene; V was cut back by 3 bases and J by 1 base. The CDR3 runs 17 residues. Germline CDR1 is MGHRA and CDR2 is YSYEKL. This CDR3 is CASSQENPGLLQETQYF. CDR3 in DNA: TGCGCCAGCAGCCAGGAGAATCCGGGACTACTCCAAGAGACCCAGTACTTC.

This clone was found a few times. This chain links TRBV7-2 with TRBJ1-2, with 10 bases aligning to TRBD1. This CDR3 contains 15 residues. The germline gives CDR1 SGHTA, CDR2 FQGNSA. With V trimmed by 4 bases and J by 3 bases, 5 bases remained unmatched. The CDR3 loop is CASSSTGTGDYGYTF. The CDR3 coding sequence is TGTGCCAGCAGCTCAACCGGGACAGGGGACTATGGCTACACCTTC.

This chain connects TRBV6-5 to TRBJ2-7, with TRBD2 matching over 10 bases. The germline V gene has CDR1 MNHEY and CDR2 SVGAGI. The V segment lost 5 bases and the J segment 10 bases; nucleotides outside the gene matches: 11. The CDR3 is 14 residues long. Here the CDR3 reads CASSEKAGGESQYF. CDR3 bases: TGTGCCAGCAGTGAGAAAGCGGGGGGGGAAAGCCAGTACTTC.

This clone was counted between two and nine times. V usage is TRBV5-6 and J usage is TRBJ2-7; D is perhaps TRBD1 (7 bases). The CDR3 has 14 amino acids. The V end lost 2 bases, the J end lost 2 bases, and 11 bases lay between the germline ends. Germline CDR1 and CDR2: SGHDT and YYEEEE. The CDR3 nucleotides read TGTGCCAGCAGCTTACAGGGGAGGACCTACGAGCAGTACTTC. Encoded protein: CASSLQGRTYEQYF. Full variable domain (outside the CDR3, taken from reference TRBV5-6 and TRBJ2-7): DAGVTQSPTHLIKTRGQQVTLRCSPKSGHDTVSWYQQALGQGPQFIFQYYEEEERQRGNFPDRFSGHQFPNYSSELNVNALLLGDSALYLCASSLQGRTYEQYFGPGTRLTVT.

The chain joins TRBV25-1 to TRBJ2-1; 13 bases are a match to TRBD2. Germline values: CDR1 MGHDK, CDR2 SYGVNS. The CDR3 has 14 amino acids. V shed 6 bases, J shed 9 bases, and the junction held 5 bases outside the gene matches. CDR3 sequence reads: CASRTSGGAFEQFF. The DNA for the CDR3 is TGTGCCAGCAGAACTAGCGGGGGGGCCTTTGAGCAGTTCTTC.

The chain links TRBV2 to TRBJ1-6; the match to TRBD1 covers 7 bases. V trimming: 2 bases; J trimming: 7 bases; junction bases outside the gene matches: 8. Germline CDR1 and CDR2: SNHLY and FYNNEI. This CDR3 has 16 residues. The CDR3 loop reads CASSESLTGWNSPLHF. The CDR3 DNA reads TGTGCCAGCAGTGAAAGCCTGACAGGGTGGAATTCACCCCTCCACTTT.

V gene TRBV27 combines with J gene TRBJ2-3; the match to TRBD1 covers 8 bases. This CDR3 region has 14 residues. Germline V gene lookup returns CDR1 MNHEY and CDR2 SMNVEV (reference sequence). Trimming took 3 bases from V and 5 from J; bases not matched to a gene: 4. CDR3 bases: TGTGCCAGCAGTTTGACAGGGGTATTAGATACGCAGTATTTT. Amino acid sequence: CASSLTGVLDTQYF.

Details on this clone: Other DNA sequences in this sample translate to the same CDR3. J is TRBJ1-1 and V is TRBV5-4, with 8 positions matching TRBD1. The V and J ends lost 3 bases and 1 base, in that order; junction bases with no gene match: 2. The germline gives CDR1 SGHNT, CDR2 YYREEE (reference sequence). This CDR3 comprises 14 residues. The CDR3 coding sequence is TGTGCCAGCAGCTCCGGGACAGGGAACACTGAAGCTTTCTTT. Its translation: CASSSGTGNTEAFF.

J is TRBJ1-4 and V is TRBV10-3; D might be TRBD1 (6 bases). The CDR3 is 16 amino acids. From germline, CDR1 is ENHRY and CDR2 SYGVKD. V was shortened by 0 bases and J by 3 bases, with 11 bases between the two germline ends. CDR3 loop: CAISESRGAANEKLFF. CDR3 DNA: TGTGCCATCAGTGAGTCGCGGGGGGCGGCTAATGAAAAACTGTTTTTT.

The chain recombines TRBV19 with TRBJ1-1; no reliable D call. Trimming pared 6 bases from V and 1 base from J, leaving 21 bases between. The germline V gene encodes CDR1 LNHDA and CDR2 SQIVND (reference sequence). The CDR3 is 17 residues long. The CDR3 here is CASRPPRFGVGNTEAFF. Written as DNA, the CDR3 is TGTGCCAGTAGACCGCCCCGATTCGGGGTAGGGAACACTGAAGCTTTCTTT.

The V and J genes are TRBV7-9 and TRBJ2-7; D is unresolved. CDR1 and CDR2 from the germline V gene are SEHNR and FQNEAQ (reference sequence). This CDR3 is built from 13 residues. V dropped 5 bases and J dropped 3 bases, with 11 bases sitting between them. The CDR3 DNA sequence: TGTGCCAGCAGCACGCAGGAATACTACGAGCAGTACTTC. Translation: CASSTQEYYEQYF.

The rearrangement joins TRBV7-2 to TRBJ1-2; 7 bases align to TRBD1. CDR1 SGHTA and CDR2 FQGNSA come from the germline V gene. The CDR3 totals 16 residues. V lost 4 bases and J lost 4; bases outside the gene matches: 12. CDR3 loop: CASSSSTGLNTYGYTF. CDR3 sequence (DNA): TGTGCCAGCAGCTCCTCGACAGGGTTGAATACCTATGGCTACACCTTC.

V and J are TRBV2 and TRBJ1-2; TRBD1 aligns across 9 bases. This CDR3 is 14 amino acids long. J lost 3 bases, V lost 8 bases, and 7 bases had no gene match. Germline V gene sequence: CDR1 SNHLY, CDR2 FYNNEI. As DNA, the CDR3 is TGTGCCAGCTTTAGGGACAGGGTGGACTATGGCTACACCTTC. Amino acids: CASFRDRVDYGYTF.

CDR3 region: CAISERRGGGTDTQYF. The CDR3 coding sequence is TGTGCCATCAGTGAGAGGAGGGGGGGCGGCACAGATACGCAGTATTTT. The rearrangement joins TRBV10-3 to TRBJ2-3, with TRBD2 as a possible D gene (7 bases). In germline, CDR1 is ENHRY, CDR2 SYGVKD. Trimming removed 2 bases at V and 1 base at J, with 13 bases between. There are 16 residues in the CDR3.

V and J are TRBV7-3 and TRBJ1-2; D possibly corresponds to TRBD1 (5 bases). Trimming cost V 4 bases and J 6 bases, with 9 bases left between them. Germline V gives CDR1 SGHTA, CDR2 FQGTGA. The CDR3 is 12 residues long. The CDR3 here is CASSSGGDGYTF. In nucleotides, the CDR3 is TGTGCCAGCAGCTCGGGGGGGGATGGCTACACCTTC.

The chain recombines TRBV7-2 with TRBJ1-2; tentative D call: TRBD1 (5 bases). Germline lookup yields CDR1 SGHTA and CDR2 FQGNSA. The CDR3 length is 12 residues. V lost 2 bases to trimming and J lost 4 bases, with 5 bases between them. For the CDR3, the DNA is TGTGCCAGCAGCTTAAGGGGCTATGGCTACACCTTC. Its translation is CASSLRGYGYTF. Using reference TRBV7-2 and TRBJ1-2 for the parts outside the CDR3, the full variable domain is GAGVSQSPSNKVTEKGKDVELRCDPISGHTALYWYRQSLGQGLEFLIYFQGNSAPDKSGLPSDRFSAERTGGSVSTLTIQRTQQEDSAVYLCASSLRGYGYTFGSGTRLTVV.